This T cell receptor beta chain appears in the sequencing data of a study of blood T cell repertoires in COVID-19 (dated by TCRdb to 2020 to 2022). A note on the overall study: The collaborator samples originated in the United States, Italy and Spain and spanned the acute and convalescent phases of COVID-19. The material from the prospective study consisted of cDNA or gDNA derived from T cells, B-cell-depleted T cells, or PBMCs. The dataset comprised deeply sampled blood TCRbeta repertoires from subjects exposed to, actively infected with, or recovered from COVID-19. The repertoires were released in a freely available public database meant as a resource for research on the immune response to SARS-CoV-2. Samples were obtained from the ongoing ImmuneRACE study (first 160 participants) and from over a thousand subjects provided by 6 global collaborators. Sample metadata almost always included a de-identified subject ID, COVID-19 status, age in years and sex. Where HLA class I and class II types were available, the types were taken from metadata supplied by the sample provider, not from assay-based typing. Study-level results and caveats: How much clinical and demographic metadata was included differed by source and by participant, and the metadata was provided uncurated.

One collaborating source in Seattle enrolled patients during active infection and followed them longitudinally through the course of disease. Each collaborating institution followed its own protocols to collect whole blood in K2EDTA tubes. For TCRbeta analysis, collaborator samples were shipped as frozen whole blood, as isolated PBMCs, or as DNA extracted from either sample type. As to this clone: What this receptor recognizes is not known. It has no much larger one-base neighbor in the sample; base qualities were not kept.

The germline V gene (reference sequence) yields LGHDT for CDR1 and YNNKEL for CDR2. The CDR3 goes from the cysteine to the phenylalanine over 14 residues. Of all the DNA, just the CDR3 is kept, 42 bases in frame from base 1. V is cut by 5 bases and J by 6 bases, and the space between the germline ends is 16 bases. TCRbeta CDR3 regions were amplified from genomic DNA by means of the immunoSEQ Assay, a bias-controlled multiplex PCR. Turning to the authors' computational methods: Nucleated cell counts per sample were estimated from amplification of reference gene primers within the assay. To quantify the absolute abundance of each unique TCRbeta CDR3 rearrangement, sequence reads were collapsed and filtered. For each sample, productive Simpson clonality was calculated by taking the square root of Simpson's diversity index across productive rearrangements. TCRdb limited this immuneACCESS table to in-frame rearrangements with V and J called. A share of clones is missing; checked studies link under half to unresolved V genes, and the rest is unexplained. From that table come the V and J calls and clone size; the DNA was used to work out D and trimming. The sample yields fewer than 300,000 clones; roughly 84% were counted once. 0.7% to 0.9% of the sample is held by the ten biggest clonotypes.

The sequencing sample was made of peripheral blood. The origin of this receptor is a human donor with COVID-19, enrolled during active disease. The donor label of this sample is uncertain. The receptor chain draws on TRBV3-1 (or the pseudogene TRBV3-2) and TRBJ1-1, with the D gene not clear enough to name. The CDR3: CASSRRPGDAEAFF. The nucleotide sequence is TGTGCCAGCAGCAGGAGGCCCGGAGACGCTGAAGCTTTCTTT.